The T cell receptor beta chain under discussion was sequenced for a study of shared clonotypes between healthy human individuals. Study details: A few men and a couple of women, aged 18 to 49, were donors.

The ends were cut back, 5 bases at V and 6 bases at J, with 17 bases in the middle. The CDR3 is 15 residues long. Germline CDR1 SGHAT, CDR2 FQNNGV. CD4+ cell separation produced CD45RA+ naive and CD45RA-negative memory subsets. Authors' processing steps: ImmunoSEQ gave junction-only sequences without quality scores, so filtering differed. Sequencing was performed with immunoSEQ multiplex PCR; in TCRdb, only in-frame clones are kept and a portion is missing. V and J calls and clone size follow that table, whereas D and trimming were derived from the DNA. The data contain fewer than 1.6 million clones, just under 99% of them seen just once; the ten biggest clones take up around 0.33%.

Input material: naive CD4+ T cells sorted from blood. The subset denotes: CD45RA+ positively selected. The J gene is TRBJ2-1, the V gene TRBV11-2, with D perhaps matching TRBD2 (6 bases). The receptor comes from a man under 40 in good health. This CDR3 is CASSELALSGNEQFF. The CDR3 DNA reads TGTGCCAGCAGCGAACTAGCTTTATCGGGCAATGAGCAGTTCTTC. The full variable domain, in which reference TRBV11-2 and TRBJ2-1 provide the parts outside the CDR3, is EAGVAQSPRYKIIEKRQSVAFWCNPISGHATLYWYQQILGQGPKLLIQFQNNGVVDDSQLPKDRFSAERLKGVDSTLKIQPAKLEDSAVYLCASSELALSGNEQFFGPGTRLTVL.